This TCR beta chain stems from a study of T cell responses to AZD1222 COVID-19 vaccine. Regarding the study as a whole: There were vaccine-associated CD4 TCRs across spike, dominant at 160-218 and 743-854. Repertoire collection took place solely once the T cell response had peaked. Most donors were white British, females outnumbered males, and clonal diversity was possibly underestimated.

The assay was immunoSEQ multiplex PCR, and TCRdb's table has in-frame clones only and misses some. The sample carries more than 85,000 clones, roughly nine tenths recorded once. Trimming shortened V by 0 bases and J by 7 bases, and 12 bases separated the two germline ends. CDR1 and CDR2 from the germline V gene are SNHLY and FYNNEI. This CDR3 has 14 amino acids. As concerns this clone: Its antigen is as yet unknown.

This chain uses TRBV2 with TRBJ1-1; no definite D call. The TCR comes from an adult in good health. The sample in question was peripheral blood, obtained on day 0 of AZD1222 vaccination. CDR3 amino acids: CASSEALLRSEAFF. CDR3 nucleotide sequence: TGTGCCAGCAGTGAAGCGCTTCTCCGCAGTGAAGCTTTCTTT.